This T cell receptor (beta chain) was obtained from a study of T cell responses to AZD1222 COVID-19 vaccine (dated by TCRdb to the early 2020s). Regarding the complete study: A total of approximately 250 trial participants underwent TCR sequencing, of whom about 200 had received two doses of AZD1222 and 26 had received two doses of the MenACWY control vaccine. Enrollment into the trials was organized by age into subgroups of 18-55, 56-69 and 70-plus years, and those subgroups contained roughly 150, 30 and 60 TCR-sequenced participants, respectively. Study-level results and caveats: Conclusions about previously exposed vaccinees were limited because only six AZD1222 recipients were SARS-CoV-2 seropositive at baseline. After two AZD1222 doses, spike-specific TCR breadth and depth were significantly higher than at day 0 and than in MenACWY recipients. Participants were mostly white British and included more females than males, and it was suggested by the authors that clonal diversity may have been underestimated. The 56-69-year group was small, and its depth increase did not reach significance, likely because of low power. CD4 TCRs associated with the vaccine covered the entire spike protein, and the dominant responses were in regions 160-218 and 743-854. Reportedly, close to half of the unique spike-specific TCRs recognized epitopes lying outside the regions that are mutated in the B.1.351 and B.1.1.7 variants. Because no day 14 peak-response samples were available, the repertoires could be characterized only after the peak T cell response.

The CDR3 regions of human TCRbeta chains were analyzed by immunosequencing. Under the source paper's analysis protocol: TCRs in the repertoires were compared against a reference library of SARS-CoV-2-specific TCRs that had been generated with the MIRA antigen-specificity platform. Breadth was defined as the fraction of unique TCRs that were SARS-CoV-2-associated. Depth was defined as the fraction of total T cells that were SARS-CoV-2-associated. Using the MIRA data, each spike-specific TCR was mapped to the spike region that the TCR reacts to and placed in a CD4 or CD8 class. Log10-transformed breadth and depth values were compared by one-way ANOVA with Sidak's multiple comparisons tests. This is the immuneACCESS table as TCRdb keeps it, with only in-frame sequences that have V and J called. A part of the clones is gone; compared with another copy, unresolved V genes explain less than half, and the rest is unexplained. V and J calls and clone size are those listed in that table; D and trimming were worked out from the DNA. The sample includes around 200,000 clones, with 88% observed a single time. The ten largest clonotypes hold around 26% of the sample.

For this clone: This clone's antigen is unknown. No base qualities exist here, and no much larger clone lies one base off it.

V is cut by 4 bases and J by 1 base, and the space between the germline ends is 10 bases. The CDR3 sequence holds 14 residues, the cysteine and phenylalanine included. The DNA shown is the 42-base CDR3, in frame from base 1. CDR1 and CDR2, looked up from the germline V gene, are SGHRS and YFSETQ. The time point label of this sample denotes: about 28 days (+/-7) after the second vaccine dose. AZD1222 recipients given second doses at about 4 weeks or at about 12 weeks were pooled, since spike-specific TCR depth and breadth were not found to differ between the two schedules. Vaccinee samples were obtained from the UK trials COV001 and COV002, which included a single-blind randomized controlled phase 2/3 trial of AZD1222 (ChAdOx1 nCoV-19) in healthy adults. For TCRbeta chain sequencing, PBMC samples were collected from trial participants at day 0 and at day 28 after the second dose.

The source material was peripheral blood, sampled 28 days after the second AZD1222 dose. The chain was built from TRBV5-1 and TRBJ2-3; the D gene is possibly TRBD1, with 6 bases matching. The sequence was collected from an adult who received the AZD1222 COVID-19 vaccine. The sequenced DNA is TGCGCCAGCAGCCGACAGGCCCGCACAGATACGCAGTATTTT. Its amino acids are CASSRQARTDTQYF.